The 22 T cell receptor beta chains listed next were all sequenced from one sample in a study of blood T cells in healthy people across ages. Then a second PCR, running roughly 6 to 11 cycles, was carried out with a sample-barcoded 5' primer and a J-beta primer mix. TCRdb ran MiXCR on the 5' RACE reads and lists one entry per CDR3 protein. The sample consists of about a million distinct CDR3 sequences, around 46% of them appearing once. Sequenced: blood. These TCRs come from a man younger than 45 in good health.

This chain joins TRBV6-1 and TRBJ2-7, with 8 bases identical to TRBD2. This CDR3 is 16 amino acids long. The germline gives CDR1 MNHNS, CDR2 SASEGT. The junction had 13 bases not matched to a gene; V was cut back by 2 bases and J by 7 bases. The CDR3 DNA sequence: TGTGCCAGCAGTGAACGGGTAGCGGGGAACGGGGGAGAGCAGTACTTC. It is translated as CASSERVAGNGGEQYF.

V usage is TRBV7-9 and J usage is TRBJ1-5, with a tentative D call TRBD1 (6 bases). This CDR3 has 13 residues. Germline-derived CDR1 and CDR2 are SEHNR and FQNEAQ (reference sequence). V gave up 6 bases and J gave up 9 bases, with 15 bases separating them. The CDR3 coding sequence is TGTGCCAGCAGTTACGGGGGCCTCGGGCCCCAGCATTTT. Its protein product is CASSYGGLGPQHF.

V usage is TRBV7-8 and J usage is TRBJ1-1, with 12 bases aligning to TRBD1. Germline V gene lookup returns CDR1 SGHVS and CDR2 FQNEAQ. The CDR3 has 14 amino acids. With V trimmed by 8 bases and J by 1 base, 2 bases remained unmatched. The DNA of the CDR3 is TGTGCCAGCGGGACAGGGGGCGAGAACACTGAAGCTTTCTTT. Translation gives CASGTGGENTEAFF.

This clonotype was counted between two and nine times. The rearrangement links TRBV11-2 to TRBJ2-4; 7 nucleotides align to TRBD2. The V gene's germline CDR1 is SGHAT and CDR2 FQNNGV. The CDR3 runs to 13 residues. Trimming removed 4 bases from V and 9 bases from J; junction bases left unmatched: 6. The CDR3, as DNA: TGTGCCAGCAGCTCATTTAGCGGGTCCATTCAGTACTTC. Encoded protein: CASSSFSGSIQYF.

The CDR3 region has the DNA TGTGCCAGCAGGACCGAAGGACGAGCGGGGGGCAATGAGCAGTTCTTC. Translating it yields CASRTEGRAGGNEQFF. The gene calls are TRBV6-5 and TRBJ2-1; 9 bases are a match to TRBD2. The CDR3 is 16 residues long. In germline, CDR1 is MNHEY, CDR2 SVGAGI. The V segment lost 6 bases and the J segment 6 bases; nucleotides outside the gene matches: 12.

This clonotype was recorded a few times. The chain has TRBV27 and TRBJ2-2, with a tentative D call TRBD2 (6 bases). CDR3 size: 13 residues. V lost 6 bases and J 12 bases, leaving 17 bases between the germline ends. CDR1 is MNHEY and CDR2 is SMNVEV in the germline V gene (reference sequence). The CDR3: CASRISQEGQLFF. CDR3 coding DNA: TGTGCCAGCAGAATCTCCCAGGAGGGGCAGCTGTTTTTT.

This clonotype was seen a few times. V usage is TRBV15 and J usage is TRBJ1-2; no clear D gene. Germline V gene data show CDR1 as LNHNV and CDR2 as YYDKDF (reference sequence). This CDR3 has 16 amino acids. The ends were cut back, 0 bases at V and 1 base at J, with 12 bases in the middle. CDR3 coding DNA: TGTGCCACCAGCAGAGACCAGGCACTCGTTAACTATGGCTACACCTTC. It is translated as CATSRDQALVNYGYTF.

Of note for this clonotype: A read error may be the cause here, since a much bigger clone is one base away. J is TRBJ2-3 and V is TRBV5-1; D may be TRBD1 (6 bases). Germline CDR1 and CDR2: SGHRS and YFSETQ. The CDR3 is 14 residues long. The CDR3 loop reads CTSSPGQRTDTQYF. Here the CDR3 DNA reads TGCACCAGCAGCCCGGGACAACGCACAGATACGCAGTATTTT.

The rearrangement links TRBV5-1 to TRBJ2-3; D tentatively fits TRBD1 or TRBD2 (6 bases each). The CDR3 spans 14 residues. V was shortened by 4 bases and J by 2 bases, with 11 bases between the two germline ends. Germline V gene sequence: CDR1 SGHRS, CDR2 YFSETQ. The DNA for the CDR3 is TGCGCCAGCAGCAAAGGGGGGACCACAGATACGCAGTATTTT. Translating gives CASSKGGTTDTQYF. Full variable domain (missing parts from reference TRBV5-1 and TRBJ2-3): KAGVTQTPRYLIKTRGQQVTLSCSPISGHRSVSWYQQTPGQGLQFLFEYFSETQRNKGNFPGRFSGRQFSNSRSEMNVSTLELGDSALYLCASSKGGTTDTQYFGPGTRLTVL.

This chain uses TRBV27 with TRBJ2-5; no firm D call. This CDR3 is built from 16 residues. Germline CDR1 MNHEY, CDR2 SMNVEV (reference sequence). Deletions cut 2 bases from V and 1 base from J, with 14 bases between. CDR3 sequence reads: CASSLRIPDLQETQYF. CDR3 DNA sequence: TGTGCCAGCAGTTTAAGGATCCCGGATCTCCAAGAGACCCAGTACTTC.

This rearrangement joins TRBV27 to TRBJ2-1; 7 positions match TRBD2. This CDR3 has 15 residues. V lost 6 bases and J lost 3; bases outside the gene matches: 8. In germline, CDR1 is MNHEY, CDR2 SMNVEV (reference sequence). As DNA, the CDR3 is TGTGCCAGCAGGAGCGGGGCGCGCGACTACAATGAGCAGTTCTTC. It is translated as CASRSGARDYNEQFF.

The CDR3 sequence is CASSVGLHHMTSGSHEQYF. The CDR3 DNA reads TGTGCCAGCAGCGTAGGACTCCATCACATGACTAGCGGGAGCCACGAGCAGTACTTC. The J gene is TRBJ2-7, the V gene TRBV9, with TRBD2 matching 12 bases. The germline V gene has CDR1 SGDLS and CDR2 YYNGEE. CDR3 length equals 19 residues. Trimming at V came to 0 bases and at J to 5 bases, leaving 15 bases not matched to a gene.

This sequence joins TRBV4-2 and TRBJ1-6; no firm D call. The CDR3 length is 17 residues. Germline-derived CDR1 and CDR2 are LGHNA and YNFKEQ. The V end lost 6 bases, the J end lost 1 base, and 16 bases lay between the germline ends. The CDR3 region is CASRSEGVGSYNSPLHF. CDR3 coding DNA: TGTGCCAGCAGATCTGAGGGAGTCGGATCCTATAATTCACCCCTCCACTTT.

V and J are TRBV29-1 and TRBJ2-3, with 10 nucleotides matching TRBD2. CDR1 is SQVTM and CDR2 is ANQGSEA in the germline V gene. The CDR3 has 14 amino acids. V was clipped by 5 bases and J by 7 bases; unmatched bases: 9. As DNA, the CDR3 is TGCAGCGTTACCCCGGGACTAGCGCTGAATACGCAGTATTTT. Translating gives CSVTPGLALNTQYF.

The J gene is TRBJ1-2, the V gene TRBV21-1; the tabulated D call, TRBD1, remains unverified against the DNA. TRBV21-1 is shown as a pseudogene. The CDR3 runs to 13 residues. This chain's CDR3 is CASIPQGVDGYTF. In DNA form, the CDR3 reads TGTGCCAGCATACCACAGGGGGTTGATGGCTACACCTTC.

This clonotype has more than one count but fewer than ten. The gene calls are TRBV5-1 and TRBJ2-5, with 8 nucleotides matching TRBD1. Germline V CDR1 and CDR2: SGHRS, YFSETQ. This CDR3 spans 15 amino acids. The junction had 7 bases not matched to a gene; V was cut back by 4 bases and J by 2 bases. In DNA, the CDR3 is TGCGCCAGCAGCGAATACGGGACAGGTCAAGAGACCCAGTACTTC. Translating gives CASSEYGTGQETQYF.

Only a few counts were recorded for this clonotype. CDR3 DNA sequence: TGTGCCAGCAGCTTAGGCAGCCCCCCAGATACGCAGTATTTT. It translates to CASSLGSPPDTQYF. V usage is TRBV7-3 and J usage is TRBJ2-3; the D is unclear. The V end was cut by 2 bases, the J end by 4 bases, with 10 bases between. The CDR3 has 14 residues. In germline, CDR1 is SGHTA, CDR2 FQGTGA. Together with reference TRBV7-3 and TRBJ2-3, the CDR3 gives the full variable domain: GAGVSQTPSNKVTEKGKYVELRCDPISGHTALYWYRQSLGQGPEFLIYFQGTGAADDSGLPNDRFFAVRPEGSVSTLKIQRTERGDSAVYLCASSLGSPPDTQYFGPGTRLTVL.

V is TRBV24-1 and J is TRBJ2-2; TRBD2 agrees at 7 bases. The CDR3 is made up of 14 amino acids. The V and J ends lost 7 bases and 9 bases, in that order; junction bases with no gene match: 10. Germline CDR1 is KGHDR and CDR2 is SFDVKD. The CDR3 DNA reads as TGTGCCACCAGCCCAGCGGGGAGCCCCCGGGAGCTGTTTTTT. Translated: CATSPAGSPRELFF.

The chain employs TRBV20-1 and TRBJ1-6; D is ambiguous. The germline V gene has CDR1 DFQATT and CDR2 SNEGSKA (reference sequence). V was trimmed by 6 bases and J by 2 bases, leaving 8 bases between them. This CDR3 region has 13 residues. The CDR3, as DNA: TGCAGTGCAACGACAACCTATAATTCACCCCTCCACTTT. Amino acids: CSATTTYNSPLHF.

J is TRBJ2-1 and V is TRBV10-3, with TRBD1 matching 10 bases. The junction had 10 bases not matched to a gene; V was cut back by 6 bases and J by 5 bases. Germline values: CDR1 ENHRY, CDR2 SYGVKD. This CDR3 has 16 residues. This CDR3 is CAIRPGQGKVDNEQFF. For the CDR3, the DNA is TGTGCCATCAGACCGGGACAGGGGAAAGTAGACAATGAGCAGTTCTTC.

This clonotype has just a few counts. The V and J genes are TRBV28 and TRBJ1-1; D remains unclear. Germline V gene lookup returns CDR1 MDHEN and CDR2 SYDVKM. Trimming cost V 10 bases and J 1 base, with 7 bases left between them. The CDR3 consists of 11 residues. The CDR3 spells CAIFRNTEAFF. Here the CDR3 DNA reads TGTGCCATCTTTAGGAACACTGAAGCTTTCTTT.

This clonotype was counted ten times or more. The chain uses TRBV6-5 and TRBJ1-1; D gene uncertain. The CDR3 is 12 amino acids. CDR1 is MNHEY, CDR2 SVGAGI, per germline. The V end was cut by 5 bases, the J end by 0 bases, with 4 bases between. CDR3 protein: CASSRMNTEAFF. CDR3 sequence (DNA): TGTGCCAGCAGTAGAATGAACACTGAAGCTTTCTTT.